These 18 T cell receptor beta chains were all obtained from the same sample, sequenced in a study of PD-1 blockade in classical Hodgkin lymphoma. In every patient, relapse followed autologous stem cell transplantation, while exposure to brentuximab vedotin differed. TCRdb's table, derived via immunoSEQ multiplex PCR, lists solely in-frame clones and lacks some. Altogether about 40,000 clones are present, almost 90% being singletons, with the ten largest covering about 7.8%. Here the sequenced sample was peripheral blood mononuclear cells (PBMCs), taken before the second cycle of nivolumab. The source is a human donor with classical Hodgkin lymphoma.

CDR3 sequence reads: CSVAGLAGGGEQFF. DNA for the CDR3: TGCAGCGTTGCAGGACTAGCGGGGGGCGGTGAGCAGTTCTTC. The gene calls are TRBV29-1 and TRBJ2-1; 14 bases are shared with TRBD2. This CDR3 is built from 14 residues. The trim removed 4 bases at V and 9 bases at J, leaving 5 bases unmatched. Germline loops: CDR1 SQVTM, CDR2 ANQGSEA.

This clone was picked up one time. The V and J genes are TRBV7-8 and TRBJ2-7; maybe TRBD1 (6 bases). V lost 0 bases and J 2 bases, leaving 8 bases between the germline ends. The CDR3 runs 14 residues. The germline V gene encodes CDR1 SGHVS and CDR2 FQNEAQ. The CDR3 protein is CASSLAGQTYEQYF. In DNA, the CDR3 is TGTGCCAGCAGCTTAGCGGGACAAACCTACGAGCAGTACTTC.

V is TRBV7-3 and J is TRBJ2-3; D possibly uses TRBD1 or TRBD2 (5 bases each). Germline CDR1 is SGHTA and CDR2 is FQGTGA. V was clipped by 4 bases and J by 0 bases, with 14 bases between them. The CDR3 length is 16 residues. DNA for the CDR3: TGTGCCAGCAGCTGGGGGTGGGGATCTAGCACAGATACGCAGTATTTT. Its translation: CASSWGWGSSTDTQYF.

The rearrangement joins TRBV29-1 to TRBJ2-7; 10 nucleotides match TRBD2. The CDR3 has 16 residues. Germline loops: CDR1 SQVTM, CDR2 ANQGSEA. J was trimmed by 4 bases and V by 3 bases; bases with no gene match: 12. Here the CDR3 reads CSVEKVSGRAVYEQYF. For the CDR3, the DNA is TGCAGCGTTGAGAAAGTCAGCGGGAGGGCGGTATACGAGCAGTACTTC.

In its sample, this clone was seen once. The CDR3 protein is CASSFSTMGETDYNEQFF. Written as DNA, the CDR3 is TGTGCCAGCAGCTTCTCGACCATGGGGGAGACCGACTACAATGAGCAGTTCTTC. The chain carries TRBV7-6 and TRBJ2-1, with D perhaps being TRBD1 or TRBD2 (5 bases each). Trimming stripped 3 bases from V and 3 bases from J, with 21 bases between. Looked up from germline, CDR1 is SGHVS and CDR2 is FNYEAQ. CDR3 length: 18 amino acids.

The rearrangement joins TRBV7-9 to TRBJ2-7; maybe TRBD1 (6 bases). The CDR3 sequence is 16 residues long. Germline V gene lookup returns CDR1 SEHNR and CDR2 FQNEAQ (reference sequence). V was clipped by 4 bases and J by 3 bases, with 19 bases between them. This chain's CDR3 is CASSWGSGPQGYEQYF. In DNA form, the CDR3 reads TGTGCCAGCAGCTGGGGTAGTGGGCCACAGGGCTACGAGCAGTACTTC.

This chain joins TRBV18 and TRBJ1-1, with D uncertain. V was shortened by 6 bases and J by 0 bases, with 11 bases between the two germline ends. In germline, CDR1 is KGHSH, CDR2 LQKENI. The CDR3 has 14 amino acids. CDR3 amino acids: CASSSPEMNTEAFF. The DNA for the CDR3 is TGTGCCAGCTCCTCCCCGGAAATGAACACTGAAGCTTTCTTT. Full variable domain (missing parts from reference TRBV18 and TRBJ1-1): NAGVMQNPRHLVRRRGQEARLRCSPMKGHSHVYWYRQLPEEGLKFMVYLQKENIIDESGMPKERFSAEFPKEGPSILRIQQVVRGDSAAYFCASSSPEMNTEAFFGQGTRLTVV.

The chain recombines TRBV28 with TRBJ1-2, with no clear D. The CDR3 is made up of 16 amino acids. The V end lost 2 bases, the J end lost 5 bases, and 18 bases lay between the germline ends. From germline, CDR1 is MDHEN and CDR2 SYDVKM. The CDR3: CASSLGPSPGRYGYTF. CDR3 nucleotides: TGTGCCAGCAGTTTAGGCCCCTCCCCAGGCAGGTATGGCTACACCTTC.

This rearrangement joins TRBV14 to TRBJ2-1; 7 nucleotides align to TRBD2. The CDR3 is 16 amino acids. Per the germline V gene, CDR1 is SGHDN and CDR2 is FVKESK. After removal of 4 bases from V and 6 bases from J, the junction contained 12 bases not matched to a gene. The CDR3 loop is CASSRSGASGSNEQFF. The CDR3 DNA follows: TGTGCCAGCAGCCGAAGCGGGGCTAGCGGATCCAATGAGCAGTTCTTC.

This clone has only one observation. Here the CDR3 reads CASSLLAGTSGRGETQYF. The CDR3 DNA reads as TGTGCCAGCAGCTTATTAGCCGGGACTAGCGGGAGGGGAGAGACCCAGTACTTC. The genes are TRBV11-2 and TRBJ2-5; 16 bases are a match to TRBD2. Germline V gene data show CDR1 as SGHAT and CDR2 as FQNNGV. The CDR3 totals 18 residues. V was pared by 2 bases and J by 4 bases, with 7 bases of the junction left unmatched.

This rearrangement joins TRBV7-9 to TRBJ2-1; no reliable D call. With 7 bases removed from V and 6 bases from J, the gap between germline ends came to 16 bases. The CDR3 loop spans 14 amino acids. CDR1 SEHNR and CDR2 FQNEAQ come from the germline V gene (reference sequence). The chain's CDR3 is CASIWGTSVNEQFF. DNA for the CDR3: TGTGCCAGCATCTGGGGTACCAGCGTCAATGAGCAGTTCTTC.

The J gene is TRBJ2-3, the V gene TRBV25-1; TRBD2 matches at 10 bases. J gave up 6 bases and V 2 bases, and 11 bases lay outside the gene matches. The CDR3 totals 17 residues. CDR1 is MGHDK, CDR2 SYGVNS, per germline. CDR3 bases: TGTGCCAGCAGTGAAGGGAGAAGTAGCGGGAGGCCCGATACGCAGTATTTT. Protein: CASSEGRSSGRPDTQYF.

J is TRBJ1-2 and V is TRBV5-8, with unresolved D. CDR1 and CDR2 from the germline V gene are SGHTS and YDEGEE. Trimming pared 4 bases from V and 4 bases from J, leaving 17 bases between. This CDR3 region has 15 residues. This chain's CDR3 is CASSDHDGEIYGYTF. For the CDR3, the DNA is TGTGCCAGCAGCGACCACGATGGGGAGATCTATGGCTACACCTTC.

This clone was seen only a few times. The chain links TRBV11-2 to TRBJ2-7, with D hard to call. The length of the CDR3 is 11 residues. V lost 5 bases to trimming and J lost 7 bases, with 9 bases between them. CDR1 is SGHAT and CDR2 is FQNNGV in the germline V gene. CDR3 DNA sequence: TGTGCCAGCAGCCAGATGTGGGAGCAGTACTTC. Translating it yields CASSQMWEQYF.

V gene TRBV7-3 combines with J gene TRBJ2-5; D gene uncertain. Per the germline V gene, CDR1 is SGHTA and CDR2 is FQGTGA. This CDR3 region has 13 residues. V dropped 2 bases and J dropped 5 bases, with 9 bases sitting between them. The CDR3 DNA reads as TGTGCCAGCAGCTTAGGCTATTGGGAGACCCAGTACTTC. Translation: CASSLGYWETQYF.

This clone was counted once. The chain has TRBV21-1 and TRBJ1-5; no check of the table's D call, TRBD1, against the DNA was made. TRBV21-1 is a listed pseudogene. The CDR3 length is 16 residues. In DNA form, the CDR3 reads TGTGCCAGCAGCAAAGGAGTCAGGGGGCTAAATCAGCCCCAGCATTTT. Its protein is CASSKGVRGLNQPQHF.

The CDR3 loop is CASSFLTRGLAGVGGVEQFF. CDR3 sequence (DNA): TGTGCCAGCAGTTTCTTAACGAGAGGACTAGCGGGAGTAGGAGGAGTTGAGCAGTTCTTC. This chain joins TRBV27 and TRBJ2-1, with 13 bases lining up with TRBD2. Trimming at V came to 3 bases and at J to 9 bases, leaving 20 bases not matched to a gene. The CDR3 consists of 20 residues. Germline loops: CDR1 MNHEY, CDR2 SMNVEV (reference sequence).

This chain uses TRBV7-9 with TRBJ2-5; D uncertain. The V gene's germline CDR1 is SEHNR and CDR2 FQNEAQ (reference sequence). This CDR3 has 16 residues. V lost 1 base and J 1 base, leaving 13 bases between the germline ends. CDR3 DNA: TGTGCCAGCAGCTTAGTGGTAGTCCCCTCCCAAGAGACCCAGTACTTC. Encoded protein: CASSLVVVPSQETQYF.